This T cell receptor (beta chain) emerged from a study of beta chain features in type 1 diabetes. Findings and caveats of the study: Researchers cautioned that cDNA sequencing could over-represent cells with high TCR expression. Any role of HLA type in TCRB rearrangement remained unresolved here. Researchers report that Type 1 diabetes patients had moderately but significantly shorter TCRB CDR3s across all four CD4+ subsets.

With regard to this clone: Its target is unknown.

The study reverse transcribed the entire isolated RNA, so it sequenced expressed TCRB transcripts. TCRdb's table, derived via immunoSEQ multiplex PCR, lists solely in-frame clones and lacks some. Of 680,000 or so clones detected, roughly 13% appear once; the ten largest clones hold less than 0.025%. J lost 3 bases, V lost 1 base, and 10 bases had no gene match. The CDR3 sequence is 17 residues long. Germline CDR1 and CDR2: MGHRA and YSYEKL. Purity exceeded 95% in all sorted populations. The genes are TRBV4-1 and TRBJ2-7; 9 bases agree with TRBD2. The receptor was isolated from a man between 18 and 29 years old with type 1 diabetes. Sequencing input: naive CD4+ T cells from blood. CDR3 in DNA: TGCGCCAGCAGCCAAGGGTGGTCTAGCGGGGACCACTACGAGCAGTACTTC. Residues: CASSQGWSSGDHYEQYF.